This T cell receptor beta chain was captured in a study of shared clonotypes between healthy human individuals. V was shortened by 2 bases and J by 6 bases, with 13 bases between the two germline ends. The CDR3 sequence is 14 residues long. Germline V lookup: CDR1 SEHNR, CDR2 FQNEAQ (reference sequence). Naive CD45RA+ and memory CD45RA-negative subsets were split from CD4+ cells. The protocol was immunoSEQ multiplex PCR, while the TCRdb copy is restricted to in-frame clones and leaves out a portion. The sample carries 2.3 million or so clones, approximately 93% recorded once. This TCR came from a man younger than 30 in good health. Some clones in this sample may be carry-over from other donors' samples. Sequencing was done on a sample of naive CD4+ T cells from PBMCs. Subset of the sample: CD45RA+ positively selected. The chain joins TRBV7-9 to TRBJ1-1, with D tentatively TRBD1 (6 bases). Here the CDR3 reads CASSLFGGGPEAFF. In nucleotides, the CDR3 is TGTGCCAGCAGCTTATTCGGTGGGGGGCCTGAAGCTTTCTTT.